This T cell receptor beta chain was documented in a study of blood T cell repertoires in COVID-19. Study at large: Whether acute or convalescent, the COVID-19 samples came from the United States, Italy and Spain. T cells, B-cell-depleted T cells, or PBMCs provided the cDNA or gDNA that served as material.

Clones were read by immunoSEQ multiplex PCR, and TCRdb kept only the in-frame ones, dropping some. The data contain about 330,000 clones, over 80% of them singletons. In its sample, this clone was seen a few times. Germline values: CDR1 SGHTA, CDR2 FQGTGA. V trimming: 3 bases; J trimming: 6 bases; junction bases outside the gene matches: 2. There are 13 residues in the CDR3. Sequenced input: peripheral blood. The source is a man aged 30-40 years with COVID-19, enrolled during active disease. The chain employs TRBV7-3 and TRBJ2-1, with 7 nucleotides matching TRBD1. The chain's CDR3 is CASSFDRANEQFF. The CDR3 DNA is TGTGCCAGCAGCTTCGACAGGGCCAATGAGCAGTTCTTC.